The 20 T cell receptor beta chains below come from one sample, sequenced in a study of T cells after yellow fever vaccination. TCRdb passed the 5' RACE reads through MiXCR, listing each CDR3 protein once. The sample shows 300,000 to 350,000 distinct CDR3 sequences, 3.5% to 4.5% of them seen only once. The sample here was PBMCs, taken 15 days after the yellow fever booster vaccination. The origin of the receptors is a man younger than 35 who received the YFV17D yellow fever vaccine.

Remarks on this clonotype: A much larger clone sits a single nucleotide away, making a read error possible. This chain links TRBV4-1 with TRBJ1-6, with D unresolved. V shed 0 bases and J shed 6 bases, with 9 bases lying between them. This CDR3 contains 15 residues. CDR1 and CDR2 (germline): MGHRA, YSYEKL. CDR3 residues: CASSQEGKANSPLHF. The CDR3 DNA is TGCGCCAGCAGCCAAGAGGGGAAAGCTAATTCACCCCTCCACTTT.

V gene TRBV7-2 combines with J gene TRBJ1-2; TRBD1 agrees at 9 bases. This CDR3 is 14 amino acids long. The junction had 9 bases not matched to a gene; V was cut back by 7 bases and J by 6 bases. The germline CDR1 and CDR2 sequences are SGHTA and FQGNSA. CDR3 loop: CASTPDRGWDGYTF. The CDR3 nucleotides are TGTGCCAGCACCCCTGACAGGGGGTGGGATGGCTACACCTTC.

This clonotype came up a few times. A much larger clone lies one base from this, so it may be a read error. The rearrangement links TRBV20-1 to TRBJ2-3; 11 bases agree with TRBD2. Trimming at V came to 0 bases and at J to 4 bases, leaving 0 bases not matched to a gene. This CDR3 has 14 amino acids. Germline-derived CDR1 and CDR2 are DFQATT and SNEGSKA (reference sequence). DNA of the CDR3: TGCAGTGCTAGAGATAGCGGGGGGGCAGATACGCAGTATTTT. Encoded protein: CSARDSGGADTQYF.

This clonotype was found many times. The chain carries TRBV27 and TRBJ2-2, with D uncertain. Germline V gene lookup returns CDR1 MNHEY and CDR2 SMNVEV (reference sequence). V was cut by 7 bases and J by 1 base, with 7 bases left in between. The CDR3 length is 13 residues. CDR3 sequence: CASMAVNTGELFF. The CDR3 nucleotides are TGTGCCAGCATGGCGGTGAACACCGGGGAGCTGTTTTTT.

This clonotype was detected many times. The rearrangement joins TRBV12-3 or TRBV12-4 to TRBJ1-3; D is undetermined. The CDR3 covers 16 residues. Trimming took off 6 bases at V and 1 base at J, with 16 bases between the two ends. Here the CDR3 DNA reads TGTGCCAGCAGCCTTGGGAGGCCTAATTCTGGAAACACCATATATTTT. This translates into CASSLGRPNSGNTIYF.

This clonotype occurred many times. The chain is built from TRBV5-1 and TRBJ2-5; D possibly corresponds to TRBD2 (6 bases). The CDR3 is 15 residues long. The ends were cut back, 0 bases at V and 2 bases at J, with 11 bases in the middle. Germline lookup yields CDR1 SGHRS and CDR2 YFSETQ. CDR3 sequence (DNA): TGCGCCAGCAGCTTGGATGCGGGGTGGCAAGAGACCCAGTACTTC. This translates into CASSLDAGWQETQYF.

This clonotype showed up many times. The V and J genes are TRBV4-1 and TRBJ1-2, with unresolved D. This CDR3 region has 14 residues. CDR1 MGHRA and CDR2 YSYEKL come from the germline V gene. With 1 base removed from V and 4 bases from J, the gap between germline ends came to 10 bases. CDR3 sequence reads: CASSQVKHFYGYTF. CDR3 DNA: TGCGCCAGCAGCCAAGTGAAGCATTTCTATGGCTACACCTTC.

The table lists this clonotype with many counts. The V call is TRBV7-9, the J call TRBJ2-1; D unclear. This CDR3 has 12 residues. Germline values: CDR1 SEHNR, CDR2 FQNEAQ (reference sequence). Trimming left V 4 bases short and J 9 bases short, with 10 bases between. CDR3 sequence reads: CASSSGLVEQFF. The DNA for the CDR3 is TGTGCCAGCAGCTCGGGCCTCGTTGAGCAGTTCTTC.

This clonotype was recorded many times. This rearrangement joins TRBV7-2 to TRBJ1-3; D is undetermined. The CDR3 has 14 residues. V lost 3 bases, J lost 0 bases, and 6 bases lay in between. Germline V gene data show CDR1 as SGHTA and CDR2 as FQGNSA. CDR3 residues: CASSFHPSGNTIYF. The DNA of the CDR3 is TGTGCCAGCAGCTTCCACCCCTCTGGAAACACCATATATTTT.

The sample holds a few counts of this clonotype. The chain carries TRBV12-3 or TRBV12-4 and TRBJ1-6; tentatively, D is TRBD1 (5 bases). V shed 5 bases and J shed 9 bases, with 23 bases lying between them. The CDR3 has 17 amino acids. DNA of the CDR3: TGTGCCAGCAGTCTTGGGACTGCCGTCGGCGGGGGTTCACCCCTCCACTTT. Amino acids: CASSLGTAVGGGSPLHF.

The sample holds a few counts of this clonotype. J is TRBJ2-2 and V is TRBV7-9, with 7 positions matching TRBD1. The CDR3 length is 15 residues. Germline-derived CDR1 and CDR2 are SEHNR and FQNEAQ (reference sequence). V gave up 5 bases and J gave up 6 bases; unmatched junction bases: 9. This chain's CDR3 is CASSRMTGTSGELFF. DNA of the CDR3: TGTGCCAGCAGCAGAATGACAGGGACGTCCGGGGAGCTGTTTTTT.

This chain joins TRBV6-5 and TRBJ2-1, with D tentatively TRBD2 (6 bases). Germline CDR1 is MNHEY and CDR2 is SVGAGI. V was cut by 4 bases and J by 3 bases, with 16 bases left in between. The CDR3 spans 16 residues. The chain's CDR3 is CASSFHLGSGYNEQFF. The CDR3 DNA follows: TGTGCCAGCAGTTTCCACCTTGGTAGCGGCTACAATGAGCAGTTCTTC.

This clonotype was detected many times. The V and J genes are TRBV6-2 or TRBV6-3 and TRBJ1-1, with TRBD1 as a possible D gene (6 bases). This CDR3 spans 16 amino acids. Trimming removed 6 bases at V and 1 base at J, with 18 bases between. Germline values: CDR1 MNHEY, CDR2 SVGEGT. The chain's CDR3 is CASSQLNRVGNTEAFF. CDR3 DNA: TGTGCCAGCAGCCAATTAAACAGGGTGGGGAACACTGAAGCTTTCTTT.

The sample holds many counts of this clonotype. V gene TRBV4-3 combines with J gene TRBJ2-5, with a tentative D call TRBD2 (6 bases). The CDR3 consists of 18 residues. Germline lookup yields CDR1 LGHNA and CDR2 YSLEER. V was shortened by 0 bases and J by 7 bases, with 24 bases between the two germline ends. CDR3 nucleotide sequence: TGCGCCAGCAGCCAAGATCTGGAGGCGGGACCCCCCTTCGGGACCCAGTACTTC. Translation: CASSQDLEAGPPFGTQYF.

CDR3 DNA: TGTGCCAGCAGTGAAACTGGGACGTTAGAGCAGTACTTC. Its translation: CASSETGTLEQYF. This chain joins TRBV2 and TRBJ2-7; D may match TRBD1 or TRBD2 (5 bases each). V dropped 2 bases and J dropped 7 bases, with 12 bases sitting between them. The CDR3 has 13 amino acids. The germline V gene encodes CDR1 SNHLY and CDR2 FYNNEI.

This clonotype was counted at least ten times. V gene TRBV4-2 combines with J gene TRBJ2-3; no clear D gene. Germline loops: CDR1 LGHNA, CDR2 YNFKEQ. V was shortened by 3 bases and J by 1 base, with 8 bases between the two germline ends. CDR3 length: 14 amino acids. CDR3 protein: CASSHEGRTDTQYF. CDR3 bases: TGTGCCAGCAGCCATGAAGGGCGCACAGATACGCAGTATTTT.

There are many counts of this clonotype. This rearrangement joins TRBV6-5 to TRBJ1-5; no reliable D call. Trimming cost V 0 bases and J 5 bases, with 8 bases left between them. CDR3 size: 14 residues. Looked up from germline, CDR1 is MNHEY and CDR2 is SVGAGI. CDR3 sequence (DNA): TGTGCCAGCAGTTACTCGCCAAACGATCAGCCCCAGCATTTT. Protein product: CASSYSPNDQPQHF.

In its sample, this clonotype was seen a few times. This chain links TRBV6-5 with TRBJ2-1; D is unclear. Germline-derived CDR1 and CDR2 are MNHEY and SVGAGI. The V and J ends lost 2 bases and 10 bases respectively, with 9 bases between them. The CDR3 sequence is 12 residues long. The CDR3 DNA follows: TGTGCCAGCAGTTACAGAGGTCAGGAGCAGTTCTTC. Protein: CASSYRGQEQFF.

This clonotype was picked up many times. One end of the junction does not line up with germline, which may come from a read error. The chain combines TRBV9 with TRBJ2-7, with a tentative D call TRBD1 (6 bases). The CDR3 runs 12 residues. Looked up from germline, CDR1 is SGDLS and CDR2 is YYNGEE. The CDR3 nucleotides read TGTGCCAGCAGCGTAGGAGGAAGGGGGTTGGACTTC. It encodes CASSVGGRGLDF.

This clonotype has more than one count but fewer than ten. J is TRBJ1-1 and V is TRBV10-3, with a weak D call TRBD1 (6 bases). The CDR3 is 14 residues long. Trimming pared 2 bases from V and 1 base from J, leaving 8 bases between. Germline lookup yields CDR1 ENHRY and CDR2 SYGVKD. This CDR3 is CAISEQGPNTEAFF. The DNA of the CDR3 is TGTGCCATCAGTGAGCAGGGGCCGAACACTGAAGCTTTCTTT.